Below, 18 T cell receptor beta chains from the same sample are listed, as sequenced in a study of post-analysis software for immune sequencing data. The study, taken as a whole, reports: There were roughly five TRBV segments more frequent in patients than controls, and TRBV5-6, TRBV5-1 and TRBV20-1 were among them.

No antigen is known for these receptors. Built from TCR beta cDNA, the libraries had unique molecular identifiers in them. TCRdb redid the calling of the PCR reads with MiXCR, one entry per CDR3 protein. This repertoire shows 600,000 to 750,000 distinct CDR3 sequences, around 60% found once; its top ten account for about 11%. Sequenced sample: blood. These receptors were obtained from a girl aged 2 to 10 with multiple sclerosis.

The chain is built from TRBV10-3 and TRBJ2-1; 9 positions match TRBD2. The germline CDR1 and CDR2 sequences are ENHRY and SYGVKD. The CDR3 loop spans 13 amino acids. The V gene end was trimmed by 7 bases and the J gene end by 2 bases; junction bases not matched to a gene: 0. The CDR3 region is CAITSGTYNEQFF. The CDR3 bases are TGTGCCATCACTAGCGGGACCTACAATGAGCAGTTCTTC.

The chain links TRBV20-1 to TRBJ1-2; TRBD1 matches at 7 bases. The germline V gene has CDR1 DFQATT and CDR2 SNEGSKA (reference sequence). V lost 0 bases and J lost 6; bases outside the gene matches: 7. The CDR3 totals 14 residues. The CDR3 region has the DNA TGCAGTGCTAGAGAAAAGGGGCAGGGGGATGGCTACACCTTC. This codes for CSAREKGQGDGYTF.

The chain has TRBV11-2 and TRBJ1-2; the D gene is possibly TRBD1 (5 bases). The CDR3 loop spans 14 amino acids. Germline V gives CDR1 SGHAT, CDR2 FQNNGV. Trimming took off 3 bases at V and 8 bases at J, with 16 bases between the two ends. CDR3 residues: CASSLELQGSGYTF. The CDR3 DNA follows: TGTGCCAGCAGCTTGGAACTCCAGGGAAGCGGCTACACCTTC.

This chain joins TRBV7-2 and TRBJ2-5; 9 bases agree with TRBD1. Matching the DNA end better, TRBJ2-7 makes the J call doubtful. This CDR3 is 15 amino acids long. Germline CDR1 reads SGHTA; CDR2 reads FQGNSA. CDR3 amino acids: CASSLSPGQGSEQYF. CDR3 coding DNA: TGTGCCAGCAGCCTCTCTCCGGGACAGGGCTCCGAGCAGTACTTC.

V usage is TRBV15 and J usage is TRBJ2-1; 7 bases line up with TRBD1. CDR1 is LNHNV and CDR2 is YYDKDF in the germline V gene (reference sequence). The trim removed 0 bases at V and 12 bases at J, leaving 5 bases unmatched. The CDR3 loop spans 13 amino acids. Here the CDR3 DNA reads TGTGCCACCAGCAGAGATTCAGGGGGTATGCAGTTCTTC. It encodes CATSRDSGGMQFF.

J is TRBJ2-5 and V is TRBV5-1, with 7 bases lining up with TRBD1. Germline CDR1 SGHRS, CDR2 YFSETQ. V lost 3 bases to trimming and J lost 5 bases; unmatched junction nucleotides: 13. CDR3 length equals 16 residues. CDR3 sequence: CASSYTSATGTETQYF. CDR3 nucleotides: TGCGCCAGCAGCTACACCTCTGCGACAGGGACGGAGACCCAGTACTTC.

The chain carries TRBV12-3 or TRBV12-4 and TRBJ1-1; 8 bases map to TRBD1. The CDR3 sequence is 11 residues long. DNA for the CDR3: TGTGCAGGACAGGGTGGAACTGAAGCTTTCTTT. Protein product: CAGQGGTEAFF.

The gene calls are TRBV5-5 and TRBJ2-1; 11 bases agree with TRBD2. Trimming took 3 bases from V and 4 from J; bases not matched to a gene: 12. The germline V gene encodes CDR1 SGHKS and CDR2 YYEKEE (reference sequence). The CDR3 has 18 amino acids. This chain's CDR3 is CASSWETSGVTRYNEQFF. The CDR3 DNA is TGTGCCAGCAGCTGGGAGACTAGCGGGGTGACCCGGTACAATGAGCAGTTCTTC.

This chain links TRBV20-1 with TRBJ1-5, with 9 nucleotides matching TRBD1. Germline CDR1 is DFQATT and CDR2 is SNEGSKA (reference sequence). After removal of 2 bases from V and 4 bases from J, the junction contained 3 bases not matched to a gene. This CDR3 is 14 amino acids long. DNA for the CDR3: TGCAGTGCTAGAAAGACAGGGGGGAATCAGCCCCAGCATTTT. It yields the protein CSARKTGGNQPQHF.

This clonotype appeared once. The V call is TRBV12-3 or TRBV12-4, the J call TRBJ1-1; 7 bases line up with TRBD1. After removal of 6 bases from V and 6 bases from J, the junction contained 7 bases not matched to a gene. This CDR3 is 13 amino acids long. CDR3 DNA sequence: TGTGCCAGCAGGGGGAGGGGGCTGGCTGAAGCTTTCTTT. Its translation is CASRGRGLAEAFF.

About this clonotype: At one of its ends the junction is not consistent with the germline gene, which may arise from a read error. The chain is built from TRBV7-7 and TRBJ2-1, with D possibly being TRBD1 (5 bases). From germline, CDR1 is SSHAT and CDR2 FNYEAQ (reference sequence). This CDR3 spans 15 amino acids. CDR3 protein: CASSLARVGYNEQFF. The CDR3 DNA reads TGTGCTAGCAGCTTAGCCAGGGTGGGTTACAATGAGCAGTTCTTC.

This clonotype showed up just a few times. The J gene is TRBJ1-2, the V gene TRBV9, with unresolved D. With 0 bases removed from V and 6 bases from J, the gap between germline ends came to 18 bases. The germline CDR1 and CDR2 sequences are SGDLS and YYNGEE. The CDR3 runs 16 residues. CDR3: CASSVAPLSGNHGYTF. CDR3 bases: TGTGCCAGCAGCGTAGCCCCCCTTTCGGGGAACCATGGCTACACCTTC.

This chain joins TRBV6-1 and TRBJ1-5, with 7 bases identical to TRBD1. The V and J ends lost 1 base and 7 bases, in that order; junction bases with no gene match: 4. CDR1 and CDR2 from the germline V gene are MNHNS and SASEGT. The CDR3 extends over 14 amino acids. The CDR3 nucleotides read TGTGCCAGCAGTGAAGTCGGGACAGCCCAGCCCCAGCATTTT. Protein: CASSEVGTAQPQHF.

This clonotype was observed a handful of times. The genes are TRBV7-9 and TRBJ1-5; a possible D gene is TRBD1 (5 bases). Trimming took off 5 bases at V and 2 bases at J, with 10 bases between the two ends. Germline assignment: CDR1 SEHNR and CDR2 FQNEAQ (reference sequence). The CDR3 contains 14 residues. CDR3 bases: TGTGCCAGCAGCCCCGGCAGGGGCAATCAGCCCCAGCATTTT. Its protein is CASSPGRGNQPQHF.

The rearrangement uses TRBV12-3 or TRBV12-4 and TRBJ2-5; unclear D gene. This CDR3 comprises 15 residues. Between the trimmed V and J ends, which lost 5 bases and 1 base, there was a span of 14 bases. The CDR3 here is CASSPVGTLQETQYF. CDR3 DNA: TGTGCCAGCAGTCCTGTGGGCACCCTCCAAGAGACCCAGTACTTC.

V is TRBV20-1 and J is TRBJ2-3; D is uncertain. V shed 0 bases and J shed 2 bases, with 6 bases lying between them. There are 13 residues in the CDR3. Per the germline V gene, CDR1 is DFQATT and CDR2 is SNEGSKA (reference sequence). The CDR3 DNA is TGCAGTGCTAGAGAGGGGTCCACAGATACGCAGTATTTT. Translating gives CSAREGSTDTQYF.

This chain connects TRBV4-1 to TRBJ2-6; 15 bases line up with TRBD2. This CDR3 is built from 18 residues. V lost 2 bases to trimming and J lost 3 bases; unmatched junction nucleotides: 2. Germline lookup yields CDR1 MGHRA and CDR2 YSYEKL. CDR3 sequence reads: CASSQPGLAGGGANVLTF. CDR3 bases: TGCGCCAGCAGCCAACCGGGACTAGCGGGAGGTGGGGCCAACGTCCTGACTTTC.

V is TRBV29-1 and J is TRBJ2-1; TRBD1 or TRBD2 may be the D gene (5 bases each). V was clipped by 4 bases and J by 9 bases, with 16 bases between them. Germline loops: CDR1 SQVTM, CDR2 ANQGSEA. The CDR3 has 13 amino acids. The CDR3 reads CSVVDRGQGEQFF. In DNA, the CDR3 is TGCAGCGTTGTTGACCGGGGTCAGGGTGAGCAGTTCTTC.